This T cell receptor beta chain was observed in a study of T-cell memory formation after mild COVID-19. Findings of the study overall: Some clones that responded were present in memory (sampled pre-infection), which suggests cross-reactive memory joined.

Employing constant-segment primers, 5'RACE generated TCR alpha and TCR beta cDNA libraries bearing sample barcodes and UMIs. TCRdb reprocessed the 5' RACE reads with MiXCR, giving one entry per CDR3 protein. The sample consists of fewer than 500,000 distinct CDR3 sequences, nearly 25% of them appearing once. This CDR3 contains 16 residues. Germline V gene lookup returns CDR1 SGHRS and CDR2 YFSETQ. Trimming took 4 bases from V and 6 from J; bases not matched to a gene: 8. This clonotype was observed a few times. Its matching antigen is unknown. The rearrangement uses TRBV5-1 and TRBJ2-1; 12 bases are a match to TRBD1. This TCR came from an adult woman who had mild COVID-19 (a few samples of this study predate the infection). Cell type and time point are not known. The sequenced material came from PBMCs or a T cell subset sorted from them (not recorded which). The CDR3 region is CASSNRDRGPGNEQFF. The CDR3, as DNA: TGCGCCAGCAGCAACCGGGACAGGGGGCCGGGCAATGAGCAGTTCTTC.